This T cell receptor (beta chain) was sequenced for a study of T cell responses to AZD1222 COVID-19 vaccine. The V segment lost 5 bases and the J segment 2 bases; nucleotides outside the gene matches: 8. Germline lookup yields CDR1 SGHTA and CDR2 FQGTGA. The CDR3 extends over 15 amino acids. Study findings and constraints: Only 5 to 7 AZD1222 recipients were seropositive at baseline. Mostly white British, mostly female donors; authors suggested clonal diversity may be underestimated. Spike-wide coverage was observed for vaccine-associated CD4 TCRs, with dominant responses at 160-218 and 743-854.

The data were produced by immunoSEQ multiplex PCR, yet TCRdb's version contains in-frame clones alone and is incomplete. The sample records about 130,000 clones, roughly 88% being singletons. Of note for this clone: Its antigen is not known.

This clonotype was sampled from an adult in good health. The specimen comprised peripheral blood, sampled on day 0 of MenACWY control vaccination. The V call is TRBV7-3, the J call TRBJ2-5, with 7 bases that match TRBD1. CDR3 region: CASSKTGWSQETQYF. The CDR3 DNA reads as TGTGCCAGCAGCAAGACAGGGTGGTCTCAAGAGACCCAGTACTTC. The variable domain in full, completed from reference TRBV7-3 and TRBJ2-5, reads GAGVSQTPSNKVTEKGKYVELRCDPISGHTALYWYRQSLGQGPEFLIYFQGTGAADDSGLPNDRFFAVRPEGSVSTLKIQRTERGDSAVYLCASSKTGWSQETQYFGPGTRLLVL.